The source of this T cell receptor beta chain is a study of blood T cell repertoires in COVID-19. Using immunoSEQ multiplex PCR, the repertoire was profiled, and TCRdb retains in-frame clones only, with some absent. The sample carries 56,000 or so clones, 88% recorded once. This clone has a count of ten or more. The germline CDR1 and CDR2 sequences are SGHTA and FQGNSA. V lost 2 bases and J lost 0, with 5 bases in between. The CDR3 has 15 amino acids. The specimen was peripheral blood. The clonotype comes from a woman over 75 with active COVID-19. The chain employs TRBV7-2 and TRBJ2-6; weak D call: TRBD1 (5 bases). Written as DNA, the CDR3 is TGTGCCAGCAGCTTAAGGGGCTCTGGGGCCAACGTCCTGACTTTC. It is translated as CASSLRGSGANVLTF.